This TCR beta chain was identified in a study of type 1 regulatory T cells. Study-level information: This in vitro CD4 product, T-allo10, is enriched for Tr1 cells and alloantigen-specific. Regarding the study as a whole: Compared with non-type 1 regulatory T cells, type 1 regulatory T cells showed a more restricted TCR repertoire.

The germline V gene has CDR1 DFQATT and CDR2 SNEGSKA (reference sequence). This CDR3 has 15 residues. Points on this clonotype: Its antigen remains unidentified. Relative to the germline gene, one junction end is altered; a read error may explain this.

A single record per CDR3 protein comes from TCRdb applying MiXCR to the reads. Of tens of thousands of distinct CDR3 sequences in the sample, approximately 12% are singletons; the top ten hold 6.5% to 9%. The gene calls are TRBV20-1 and TRBJ2-1; 14 nucleotides agree with TRBD2. The sequencing input was cultured non-Tr1 T cells, either the whole culture or a sorted T cell fraction (not recorded which). The clonotype was recovered from a human donor in good health. The CDR3 protein is CSAPGTSGRYNGQFF. CDR3 coding DNA: TGCAGTGCTCCCGGGACTAGCGGGAGATACAATGGGCAGTTCTTC.